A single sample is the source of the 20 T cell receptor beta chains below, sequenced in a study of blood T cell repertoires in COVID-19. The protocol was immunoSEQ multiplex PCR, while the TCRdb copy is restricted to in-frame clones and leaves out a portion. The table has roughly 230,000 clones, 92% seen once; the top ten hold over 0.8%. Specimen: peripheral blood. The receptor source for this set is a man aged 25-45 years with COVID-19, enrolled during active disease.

The CDR3 sequence: CASSYSKTETAEAFF. The CDR3 DNA is TGTGCCAGCAGTTACTCGAAAACAGAAACGGCTGAAGCTTTCTTT. The chain links TRBV6-5 to TRBJ1-1; D is unresolved. The V gene's germline CDR1 is MNHEY and CDR2 SVGAGI. The CDR3 contains 15 residues. The V end was cut by 0 bases, the J end by 6 bases, with 14 bases between.

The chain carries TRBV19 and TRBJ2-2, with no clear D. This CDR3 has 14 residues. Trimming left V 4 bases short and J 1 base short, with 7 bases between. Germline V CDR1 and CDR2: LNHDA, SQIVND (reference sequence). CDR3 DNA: TGTGCCAGTAGTACCGTCGGGAACACCGGGGAGCTGTTTTTT. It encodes CASSTVGNTGELFF. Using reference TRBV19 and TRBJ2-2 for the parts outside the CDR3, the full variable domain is DGGITQSPKYLFRKEGQNVTLSCEQNLNHDAMYWYRQDPGQGLRLIYYSQIVNDFQKGDIAEGYSVSREKKESFPLTVTSAQKNPTAFYLCASSTVGNTGELFFGEGSRLTVL.

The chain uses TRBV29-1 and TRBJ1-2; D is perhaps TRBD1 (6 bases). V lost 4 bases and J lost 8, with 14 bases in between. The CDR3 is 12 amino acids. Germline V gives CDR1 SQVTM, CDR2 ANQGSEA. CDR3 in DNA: TGCAGCGTTGCCCAGGGGATCGGAGGCTACACCTTC. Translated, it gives CSVAQGIGGYTF. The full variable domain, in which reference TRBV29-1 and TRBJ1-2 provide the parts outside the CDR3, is SAVISQKPSRDICQRGTSLTIQCQVDSQVTMMFWYRQQPGQSLTLIATANQGSEATYESGFVIDKFPISRPNLTFSTLTVSNMSPEDSSIYLCSVAQGIGGYTFGSGTRLTVV.

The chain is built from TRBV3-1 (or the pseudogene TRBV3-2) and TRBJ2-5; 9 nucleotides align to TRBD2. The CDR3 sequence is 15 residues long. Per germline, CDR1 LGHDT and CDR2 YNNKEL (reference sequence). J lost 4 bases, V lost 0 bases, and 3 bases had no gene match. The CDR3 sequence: CASSQEGRGGETQYF. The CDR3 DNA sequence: TGTGCCAGCAGCCAAGAAGGGCGGGGGGGAGAGACCCAGTACTTC.

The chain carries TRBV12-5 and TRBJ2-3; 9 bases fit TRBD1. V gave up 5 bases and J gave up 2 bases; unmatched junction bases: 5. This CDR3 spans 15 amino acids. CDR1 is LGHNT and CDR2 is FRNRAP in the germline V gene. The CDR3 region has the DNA TGTGCTAGTGGTGCGGGACAGGGTGACACAGATACGCAGTATTTT. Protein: CASGAGQGDTDTQYF. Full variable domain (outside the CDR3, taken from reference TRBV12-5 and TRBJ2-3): DARVTQTPRHKVTEMGQEVTMRCQPILGHNTVFWYRQTMMQGLELLAYFRNRAPLDDSGMPKDRFSAEMPDATLATLKIQPSEPRDSAVYFCASGAGQGDTDTQYFGPGTRLTVL.

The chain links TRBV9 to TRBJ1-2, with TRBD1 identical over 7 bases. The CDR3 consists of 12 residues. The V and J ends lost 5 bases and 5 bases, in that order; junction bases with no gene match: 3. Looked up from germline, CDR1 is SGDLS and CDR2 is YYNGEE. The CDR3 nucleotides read TGTGCCAGCAGTGGGGACAGTTATGGCTACACCTTC. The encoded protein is CASSGDSYGYTF.

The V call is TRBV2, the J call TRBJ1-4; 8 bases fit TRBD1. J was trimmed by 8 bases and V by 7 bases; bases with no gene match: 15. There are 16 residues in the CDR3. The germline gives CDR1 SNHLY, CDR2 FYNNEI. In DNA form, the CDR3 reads TGTGCCAGCAAGATGGCAGGGGGCGCGTTTCGGGAAAAACTGTTTTTT. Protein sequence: CASKMAGGAFREKLFF. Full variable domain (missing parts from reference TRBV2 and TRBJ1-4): EPEVTQTPSHQVTQMGQEVILRCVPISNHLYFYWYRQILGQKVEFLVSFYNNEISEKSEIFDDQFSVERPDGSNFTLKIRSTKLEDSAMYFCASKMAGGAFREKLFFGSGTQLSVL.

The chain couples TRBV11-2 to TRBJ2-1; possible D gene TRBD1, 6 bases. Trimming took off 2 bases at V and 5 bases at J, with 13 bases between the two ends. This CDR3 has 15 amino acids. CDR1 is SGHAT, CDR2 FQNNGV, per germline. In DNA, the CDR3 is TGTGCCAGCAGCTTATCTTCAGGGGACCACAATGAGCAGTTCTTC. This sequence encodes CASSLSSGDHNEQFF. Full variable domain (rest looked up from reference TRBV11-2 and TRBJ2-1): EAGVAQSPRYKIIEKRQSVAFWCNPISGHATLYWYQQILGQGPKLLIQFQNNGVVDDSQLPKDRFSAERLKGVDSTLKIQPAKLEDSAVYLCASSLSSGDHNEQFFGPGTRLTVL.

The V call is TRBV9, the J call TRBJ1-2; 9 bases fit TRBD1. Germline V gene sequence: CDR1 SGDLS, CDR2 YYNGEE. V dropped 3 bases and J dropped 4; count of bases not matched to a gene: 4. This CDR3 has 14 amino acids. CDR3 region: CASSASTGGYGYTF. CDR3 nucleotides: TGTGCCAGCAGCGCCTCGACAGGGGGCTATGGCTACACCTTC.

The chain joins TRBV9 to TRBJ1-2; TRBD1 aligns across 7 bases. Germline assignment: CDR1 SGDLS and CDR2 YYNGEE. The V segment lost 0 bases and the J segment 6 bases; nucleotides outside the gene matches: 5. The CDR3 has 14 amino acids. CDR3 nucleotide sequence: TGTGCCAGCAGCGTAGGCACAGGGGAGAATGGCTACACCTTC. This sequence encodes CASSVGTGENGYTF.

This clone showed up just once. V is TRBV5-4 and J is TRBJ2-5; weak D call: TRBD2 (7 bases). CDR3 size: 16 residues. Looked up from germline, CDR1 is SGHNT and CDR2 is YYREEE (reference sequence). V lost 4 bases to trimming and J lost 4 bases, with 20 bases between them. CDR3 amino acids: CASSPRLGGGIETQYF. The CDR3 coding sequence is TGTGCCAGCAGCCCCCGTCTGGGCGGGGGCATAGAGACCCAGTACTTC. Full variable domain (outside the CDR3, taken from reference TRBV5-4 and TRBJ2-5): ETGVTQSPTHLIKTRGQQVTLRCSSQSGHNTVSWYQQALGQGPQFIFQYYREEENGRGNFPPRFSGLQFPNYSSELNVNALELDDSALYLCASSPRLGGGIETQYFGPGTRLLVL.

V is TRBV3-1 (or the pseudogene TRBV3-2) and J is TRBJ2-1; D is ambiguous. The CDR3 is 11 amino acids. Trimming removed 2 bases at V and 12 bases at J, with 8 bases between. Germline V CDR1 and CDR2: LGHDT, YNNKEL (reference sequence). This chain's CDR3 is CASSQMSGQFF. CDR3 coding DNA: TGTGCCAGCAGCCAAATGTCGGGGCAGTTCTTC.

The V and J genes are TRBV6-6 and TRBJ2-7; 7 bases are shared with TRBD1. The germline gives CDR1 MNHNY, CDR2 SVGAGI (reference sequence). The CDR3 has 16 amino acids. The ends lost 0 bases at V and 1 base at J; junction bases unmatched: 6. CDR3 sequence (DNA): TGTGCCAGCAGTTACTCGAAGGGACAGCCATCCTACGAGCAGTACTTC. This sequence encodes CASSYSKGQPSYEQYF.

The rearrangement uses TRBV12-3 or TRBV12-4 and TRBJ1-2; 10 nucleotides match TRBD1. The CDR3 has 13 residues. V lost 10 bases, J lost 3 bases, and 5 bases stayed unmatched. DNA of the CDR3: TGTGCCATCAGCGGACAGGGGGACTATGGCTACACCTTC. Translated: CAISGQGDYGYTF.

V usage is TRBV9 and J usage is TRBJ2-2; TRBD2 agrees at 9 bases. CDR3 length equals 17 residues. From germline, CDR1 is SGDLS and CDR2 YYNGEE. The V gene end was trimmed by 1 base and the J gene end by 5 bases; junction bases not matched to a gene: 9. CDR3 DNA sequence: TGTGCCAGCAGCGTAAATGCGGGGGGGCATCGAACCGGGGAGCTGTTTTTT. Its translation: CASSVNAGGHRTGELFF.

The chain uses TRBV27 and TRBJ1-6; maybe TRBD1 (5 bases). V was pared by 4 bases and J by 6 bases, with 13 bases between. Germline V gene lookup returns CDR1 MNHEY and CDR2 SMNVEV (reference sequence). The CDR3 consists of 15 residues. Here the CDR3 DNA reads TGTGCCAGCAGTTACATCGGGGGAACTAATTCACCCCTCCACTTT. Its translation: CASSYIGGTNSPLHF.

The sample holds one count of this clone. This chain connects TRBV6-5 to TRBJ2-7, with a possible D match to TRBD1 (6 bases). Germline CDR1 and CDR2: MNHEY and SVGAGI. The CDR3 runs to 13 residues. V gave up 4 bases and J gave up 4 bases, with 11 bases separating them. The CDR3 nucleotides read TGTGCCAGCAGTTCGGGACACTTATACGAGCAGTACTTC. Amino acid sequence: CASSSGHLYEQYF.

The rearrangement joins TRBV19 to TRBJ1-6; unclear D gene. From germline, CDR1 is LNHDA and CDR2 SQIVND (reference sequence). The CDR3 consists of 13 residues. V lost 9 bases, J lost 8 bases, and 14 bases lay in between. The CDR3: CASSVGRDSPLHF. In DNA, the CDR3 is TGTGCCAGCTCGGTCGGTCGGGATTCACCCCTCCACTTT.

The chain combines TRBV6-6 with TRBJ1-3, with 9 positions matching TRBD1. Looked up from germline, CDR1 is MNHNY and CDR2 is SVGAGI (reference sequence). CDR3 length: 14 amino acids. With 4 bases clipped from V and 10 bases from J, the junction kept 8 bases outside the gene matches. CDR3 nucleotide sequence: TGTGCCAGCAGTTCCCGGGACAGGGTTTGGACCATATATTTT. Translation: CASSSRDRVWTIYF.

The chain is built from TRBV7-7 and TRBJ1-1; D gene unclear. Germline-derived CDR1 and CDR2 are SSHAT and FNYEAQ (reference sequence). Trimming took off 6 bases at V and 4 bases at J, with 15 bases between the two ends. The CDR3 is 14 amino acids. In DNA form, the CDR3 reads TGTGCCAGCAGGCGACTTGAGGGTTCCACTGAAGCTTTCTTT. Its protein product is CASRRLEGSTEAFF.